This T cell receptor beta chain was sequenced in a study of blood T cell repertoires in COVID-19. Turning to the study itself: COVID-19 samples, acute and convalescent, were from the United States, Italy and Spain. Sample material is recorded as cDNA or gDNA derived from T cells, B-cell-depleted T cells, or PBMCs.

Using immunoSEQ multiplex PCR, the repertoire was profiled, and TCRdb retains in-frame clones only, with some absent. The repertoire holds roughly 230,000 clones, with about nine tenths as singletons. The CDR3 is 14 amino acids. The V segment lost 3 bases and the J segment 0 bases; nucleotides outside the gene matches: 3. CDR1 GTSNPN and CDR2 SVGIG come from the germline V gene (reference sequence). This rearrangement joins TRBV30 to TRBJ2-7, with 9 bases identical to TRBD2. Sequenced: peripheral blood. This TCR was recovered from a man in his 70s with acute or convalescent COVID-19. The CDR3 nucleotides read TGTGCCTGGAGCCCTAGCGGGATCTCCTACGAGCAGTACTTC. Protein sequence: CAWSPSGISYEQYF.